Listed here are 9 T cell receptor beta chains from one sample, sequenced in a study of cytomegalovirus exposure and HLA in healthy donors. The PCR was carried out with 60 Vbeta primers and 13 Jbeta primers. Here immunoSEQ multiplex PCR was the method, and the copy in TCRdb shows in-frame clones only, minus some. The sample has 150,000 to 200,000 clones; roughly 80% are singletons. Sequenced input: PBMCs. The receptor set was obtained from a woman younger than 30 in good health and CMV-seropositive.

The CDR3 DNA reads as TGTGCCAGCAGTTACGTCGGAGCAGATACGCAGTATTTT. Its protein product is CASSYVGADTQYF. The V call is TRBV6-5, the J call TRBJ2-3, with D unclear. CDR3 size: 13 residues. In germline, CDR1 is MNHEY, CDR2 SVGAGI. Trimming removed 2 bases from V and 4 bases from J, with 7 bases in between.

This sequence joins TRBV19 and TRBJ2-1; 10 bases line up with TRBD2. With V trimmed by 4 bases and J by 4 bases, 4 bases remained unmatched. Germline V gene lookup returns CDR1 LNHDA and CDR2 SQIVND (reference sequence). The CDR3 extends over 15 amino acids. The CDR3 DNA sequence: TGTGCCAGTAGTAACCAGCGGGGGGGTTACAATGAGCAGTTCTTC. Translation gives CASSNQRGGYNEQFF.

J is TRBJ1-2 and V is TRBV6-1; no reliable D call. The germline CDR1 and CDR2 sequences are MNHNS and SASEGT. The CDR3 has 15 amino acids. V lost 0 bases and J lost 7, with 15 bases in between. The CDR3 spells CASSEAPQYSPGYTF. In DNA, the CDR3 is TGTGCCAGCAGTGAAGCGCCACAGTATTCGCCTGGCTACACCTTC.

The V call is TRBV2, the J call TRBJ1-1; D possibly corresponds to TRBD1 (6 bases). The V end was cut by 6 bases, the J end by 6 bases, with 11 bases between. This CDR3 has 12 amino acids. CDR1 and CDR2 (germline): SNHLY, FYNNEI. CDR3 protein: CASSEQGAEAFF. CDR3 sequence (DNA): TGTGCCAGCAGCGAACAGGGCGCTGAAGCTTTCTTT.

The count of this clone is one. The chain links TRBV6-1 to TRBJ2-5; D not resolved. Trimming stripped 2 bases from V and 2 bases from J, with 3 bases between. The V gene's germline CDR1 is MNHNS and CDR2 SASEGT. The CDR3 runs to 12 residues. The CDR3 is CASSELQETQYF. The CDR3 coding sequence is TGTGCCAGCAGTGAACTACAAGAGACCCAGTACTTC.

The chain uses TRBV14 and TRBJ2-7, with 7 positions matching TRBD2. The CDR3 is 15 residues long. The germline gives CDR1 SGHDN, CDR2 FVKESK. V shed 4 bases, J shed 6 bases, and the junction held 12 bases outside the gene matches. The CDR3 here is CASSLLGGTRGEQYF. CDR3 nucleotide sequence: TGTGCCAGCAGCCTTCTCGGGGGGACGCGGGGCGAGCAGTACTTC.

The V call is TRBV7-9, the J call TRBJ1-1; D not resolved. The V end lost 5 bases, the J end lost 5 bases, and 12 bases lay between the germline ends. Germline CDR1 SEHNR, CDR2 FQNEAQ (reference sequence). The CDR3 runs to 13 residues. CDR3 sequence reads: CASSEASVTEAFF. The CDR3 DNA reads TGTGCCAGCAGCGAAGCTTCGGTAACTGAAGCTTTCTTT.

With respect to this clone: Other nucleotide sequences in the sample specify the same CDR3. The chain's CDR3 is CASSVTSGGNTGELFF. In DNA form, the CDR3 reads TGTGCCAGCAGCGTTACTAGCGGGGGCAACACCGGGGAGCTGTTTTTT. This rearrangement joins TRBV9 to TRBJ2-2; 11 nucleotides match TRBD2. The CDR3 runs 16 residues. V lost 2 bases and J lost 2; bases outside the gene matches: 2. The germline V gene has CDR1 SGDLS and CDR2 YYNGEE.

The gene calls are TRBV10-3 and TRBJ1-2, with 7 bases lining up with TRBD1. With V trimmed by 3 bases and J by 3 bases, 7 bases remained unmatched. CDR3 length equals 15 residues. Looked up from germline, CDR1 is ENHRY and CDR2 is SYGVKD. The CDR3 sequence: CAISDEGASDYGYTF. For the CDR3, the DNA is TGTGCCATCAGTGACGAGGGGGCGTCTGACTATGGCTACACCTTC.